What follows is one T cell receptor beta chain and its context. The source of the sample is a study of control samples from healthy donors and cancer patients. Looked up from germline, CDR1 is SGDLS and CDR2 is YYNGEE. V was trimmed by 1 base and J by 1 base, leaving 8 bases between them. The CDR3 is 14 residues long. Sequencing was performed with immunoSEQ multiplex PCR; in TCRdb, only in-frame clones are kept and a portion is missing. The profile shows roughly 170,000 clones, approximately 91% of them singletons. What was sequenced was blood. This receptor was identified in a middle-aged woman in good health. This chain joins TRBV9 and TRBJ1-1; D call uncertain. The CDR3 region is CASSVSTRNTEAFF. The CDR3 nucleotides read TGTGCCAGCAGCGTAAGTACAAGGAACACTGAAGCTTTCTTT.